This T cell receptor beta chain was captured in a study of vaccination and CD4 T cells after COVID-19. As for the study in general: The convalescents were made up of six males and four females, two of whom were Hispanic. Cultures serving as controls received a peptide pool (CEFX or HIV-1 Nef) or no peptide. Study-level points and caveats: Convalescent patients' vaccine-specific clones were spike mono-reactive in 304 of 307 cases. Relatively few convalescent patients were studied, without early post-infection timepoints.

Trimming cost V 4 bases and J 2 bases, with 11 bases left between them. This CDR3 comprises 14 residues. Germline V CDR1 and CDR2: SQVTM, ANQGSEA. The Oncomine TCR Beta short-read assay was applied to DNA of cultured CD4+ T cells. Each CDR3 protein is one row after TCRdb ran MiXCR on the PCR reads. The sample has thousands of distinct CDR3 sequences; 43% are singletons. With regard to this clonotype: Its target is not known.

This sample's treatment: roughly ten-day PBMC culture with coronavirus spike peptide pools or control peptides (ViraFEST assay). From the unexposed donor, CD4+ T cells were collected ahead of the COVID-19 pandemic (2011-2018). The clonotype comes from a human donor in good health. The V gene is TRBV29-1, the J gene TRBJ2-2; D is possibly TRBD1 (6 bases). The source material was CD4+ T cells from blood, cultured in vitro. The CDR3 reads CSVGGGANTGELFF. The CDR3 coding sequence is TGCAGCGTTGGAGGGGGAGCCAACACCGGGGAGCTGTTTTTT.